This T cell receptor (beta chain) was observed in a study of cytomegalovirus exposure and HLA in healthy donors. A multiplex PCR was run with 60 Vbeta primers and 13 Jbeta primers. Repertoires were generated with immunoSEQ multiplex PCR, while TCRdb's copy carries only in-frame clones and drops some. The sample consists of roughly 100,000 clones, about 70% of them appearing once. Germline V gene sequence: CDR1 SGHTA, CDR2 FQGNSA. This CDR3 has 13 amino acids. Between the trimmed V and J ends, which lost 4 bases and 5 bases, there was a span of 9 bases. The source is a man between 25 and 39 years old in good health and CMV-seronegative. The material sequenced was PBMCs. The chain has TRBV7-2 and TRBJ1-5; D is undetermined. The CDR3 DNA reads as TGTGCCAGCAGCTCCCGTCCGGATCAGCCCCAGCATTTT. As protein: CASSSRPDQPQHF.